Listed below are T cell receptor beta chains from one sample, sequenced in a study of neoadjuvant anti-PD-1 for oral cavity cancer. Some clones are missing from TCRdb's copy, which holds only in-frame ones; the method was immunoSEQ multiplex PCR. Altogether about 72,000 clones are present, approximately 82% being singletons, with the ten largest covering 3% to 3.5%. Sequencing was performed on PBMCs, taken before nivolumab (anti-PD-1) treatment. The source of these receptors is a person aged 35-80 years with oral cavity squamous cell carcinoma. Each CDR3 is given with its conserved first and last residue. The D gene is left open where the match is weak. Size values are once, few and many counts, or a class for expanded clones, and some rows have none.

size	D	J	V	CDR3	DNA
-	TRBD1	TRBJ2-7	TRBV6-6	CASSPAGTGGYEQYF	TGTGCCAGCAGCCCCGCCGGGACAGGGGGCTACGAGCAGTACTTC
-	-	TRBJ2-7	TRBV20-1	CSARVLAEQYF	TGCAGTGCTAGAGTACTTGCCGAGCAGTACTTC
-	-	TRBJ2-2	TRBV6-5	CASRRPGGTGELFF	TGTGCCAGCAGACGCCCAGGGGGGACCGGGGAGCTGTTTTTT
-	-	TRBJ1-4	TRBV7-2	CASSQGGVEEKLFF	TGTGCCAGCAGTCAAGGGGGAGTGGAGGAAAAACTGTTTTTT
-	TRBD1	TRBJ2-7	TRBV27	CASSRTGTGAYEQYF	TGTGCCAGCAGTAGAACCGGGACAGGGGCCTACGAGCAGTACTTC
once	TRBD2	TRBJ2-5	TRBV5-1	CASSLVSSGGPMGETQYF	TGCGCCAGCAGCTTGGTATCTAGCGGGGGCCCTATGGGGGAGACCCAGTACTTC
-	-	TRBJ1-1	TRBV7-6	CASSLGENTEAFF	TGTGCCAGCAGCTTGGGCGAAAACACTGAAGCTTTCTTT
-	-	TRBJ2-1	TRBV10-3	CAIGVPGNYNEQFF	TGTGCCATCGGGGTGCCAGGGAACTACAATGAGCAGTTCTTC
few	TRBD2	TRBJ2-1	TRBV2	CARRGLAGKSYNEQFF	TGTGCCCGGAGGGGTCTAGCGGGCAAATCCTACAATGAGCAGTTCTTC
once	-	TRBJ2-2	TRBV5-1	CASSPAGTPTGELFF	TGCGCCAGCAGCCCGGCCGGGACCCCAACCGGGGAGCTGTTTTTT
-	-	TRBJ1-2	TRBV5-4	CASSLVGVSGGYTF	TGTGCCAGCAGCTTGGTTGGGGTGTCAGGTGGCTACACCTTC
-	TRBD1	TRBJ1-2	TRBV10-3	CAISESKAGGSGYTF	TGTGCCATCAGTGAGTCGAAAGCAGGGGGATCTGGCTACACCTTC
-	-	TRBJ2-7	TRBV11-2	CASSLARDSSYEQYF	TGTGCCAGCAGCTTAGCCAGGGATAGCTCCTACGAGCAGTACTTC
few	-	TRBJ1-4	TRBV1	CTSSQNEPTNEKLFF	TGCACCAGCAGCCAAAACGAACCAACTAATGAAAAACTGTTTTTT
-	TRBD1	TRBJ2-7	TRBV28	CASSASGTGGDEQYF	TGTGCCAGCAGTGCCTCCGGGACAGGGGGCGACGAGCAGTACTTC
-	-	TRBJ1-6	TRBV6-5	CASSSGLGANNSPLHF	TGTGCCAGCAGTTCCGGATTGGGGGCGAACAATTCACCCCTCCACTTT
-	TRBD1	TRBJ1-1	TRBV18	CASSAGTENTEAFF	TGTGCCAGCTCAGCCGGGACAGAAAACACTGAAGCTTTCTTT
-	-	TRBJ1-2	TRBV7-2	CASSPLGVRPNYGYTF	TGTGCCAGCAGCCCACTCGGGGTCCGACCTAACTATGGCTACACCTTC
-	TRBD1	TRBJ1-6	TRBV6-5	CASRGQGSSPLHF	TGTGCCAGCCGTGGACAGGGTTCCTCACCCCTCCACTTT
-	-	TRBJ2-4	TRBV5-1	CASSPGELALAKNIQYF	TGCGCCAGCAGCCCCGGGGAACTAGCTCTGGCCAAAAACATTCAGTACTTC
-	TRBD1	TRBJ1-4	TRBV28	CASSLVSRGLTNEKLFF	TGTGCCAGCAGTTTAGTCTCCAGGGGGCTAACTAATGAAAAACTGTTTTTT
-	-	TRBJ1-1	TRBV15	CATRNGHLWTEAFF	TGTGCCACCAGGAACGGACACCTTTGGACTGAAGCTTTCTTT
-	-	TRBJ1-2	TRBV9	CASSVGQRDYGYTF	TGTGCCAGCAGCGTAGGACAGCGCGACTATGGCTACACCTTC
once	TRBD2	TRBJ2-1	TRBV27	CASSLRFPGLAGVEQFF	TGTGCCAGCAGTTTAAGGTTCCCGGGACTAGCGGGAGTTGAGCAGTTCTTC
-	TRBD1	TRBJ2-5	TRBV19	CASSIGGTGEETQYF	TGTGCCAGTAGTATAGGAGGGACAGGGGAAGAGACCCAGTACTTC
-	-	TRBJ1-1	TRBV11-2	CASSLLPQGINTEAFF	TGTGCCAGCAGCTTGCTCCCACAGGGAATAAACACTGAAGCTTTCTTT
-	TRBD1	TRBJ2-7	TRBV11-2	CASSSGQAREQYF	TGTGCCAGCAGCTCGGGACAGGCTAGGGAGCAGTACTTC
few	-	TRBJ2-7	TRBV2	CASIWGIPPTYEQYF	TGTGCCAGCATTTGGGGTATCCCCCCTACCTACGAGCAGTACTTC
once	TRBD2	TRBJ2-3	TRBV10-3	CAISESREDAQYF	TGTGCCATCAGTGAGTCGCGGGAGGACGCGCAGTATTTT
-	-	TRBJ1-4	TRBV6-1	CASSEPPWAPPNEKLFF	TGTGCCAGCAGTGAACCTCCCTGGGCCCCACCTAATGAAAAACTGTTTTTT
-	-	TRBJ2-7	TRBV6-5	CASSYGQGPSYEQYF	TGTGCCAGCAGTTACGGGCAGGGGCCCTCCTACGAGCAGTACTTC
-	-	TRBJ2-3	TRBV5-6	CASSLPASTDTQYF	TGTGCCAGCAGCTTGCCAGCTAGCACAGATACGCAGTATTTT
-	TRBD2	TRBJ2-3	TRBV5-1	CASSRRGEHTDTQYF	TGCGCCAGCAGCAGGCGGGGGGAACACACAGATACGCAGTATTTT
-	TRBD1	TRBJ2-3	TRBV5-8	CASSLSGGGTDTQYF	TGTGCCAGCAGCTTGTCAGGGGGAGGCACAGATACGCAGTATTTT
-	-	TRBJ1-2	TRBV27	CASSVDRNYGYTF	TGTGCCAGCAGTGTCGACAGGAACTATGGCTACACCTTC
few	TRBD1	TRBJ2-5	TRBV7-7	CASSITGGASQETQYF	TGTGCCAGCAGCATCACAGGGGGCGCGAGCCAAGAGACCCAGTACTTC
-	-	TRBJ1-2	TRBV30	CAWKASPFKYGYTF	TGTGCCTGGAAGGCCTCGCCTTTTAAATATGGCTACACCTTC
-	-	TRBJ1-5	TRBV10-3	CAISDKNGGARGNQPQHF	TGTGCCATCAGTGACAAGAACGGGGGGGCGAGGGGCAATCAGCCCCAGCATTTT
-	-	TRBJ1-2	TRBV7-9	CASSLFGINYGYTF	TGTGCCAGCAGCTTATTTGGGATTAACTATGGCTACACCTTC
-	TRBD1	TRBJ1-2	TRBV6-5	CASIGQERNGYTF	TGTGCCAGTATAGGACAGGAACGAAATGGCTACACCTTC
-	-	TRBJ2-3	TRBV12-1	CASSISGGAISTDTQYF	TGTGCCAGCAGCATAAGCGGGGGGGCGATTTCCACAGATACGCAGTATTTT
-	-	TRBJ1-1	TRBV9	CASSVNSAPGTEAFF	TGTGCCAGCAGCGTTAATTCGGCGCCAGGGACTGAAGCTTTCTTT